A selection of T cell receptor beta chains follows, all from one sample in a study of CD8 T cells in ankylosing spondylitis. TCRdb re-derived calls from the 5' RACE reads in MiXCR, one entry per CDR3 protein. The top ten clones hold under 3% of a sample with roughly 130,000 distinct CDR3 sequences, roughly 15% of them seen once. Sequencing was done on a sample of blood, either unsorted or a sorted T cell fraction (not recorded which). The receptors stem from a female donor with ankylosing spondylitis or in good health (not recorded which). CDR3s include the opening cysteine and the closing phenylalanine or tryptophan. The D gene is left open where the match is weak. Clone size is given for some rows only: seen once, a few or many times, or a class if the clone is expanded.

D gene,V gene,J gene,clone size,CDR3 DNA,CDR3 protein
TRBD1,TRBV29-1,TRBJ1-2,many,TGCAGCGTGGACAGGAACTATGGCTACACCTTC,CSVDRNYGYTF
-,TRBV5-1,TRBJ2-1,many,TGCGCCAGCACACCACTCGGGGGGCCAGGGGAGCAGTTCTTC,CASTPLGGPGEQFF
-,TRBV7-9,TRBJ2-1,-,TGTGCCAGCAGCTCACCCGGGGCGGGGCTTGGAGATGAGCAGTTCTTC,CASSSPGAGLGDEQFF
-,TRBV6-1,TRBJ2-3,many,TGTGCCAGCAGTCGAAGGAGACTTGATACGCAGTATTTT,CASSRRRLDTQYF
-,TRBV27,TRBJ1-1,many,TGTGCCAGCAGAGGAGGAGAAATAACTGAAGCTTTCTTT,CASRGGEITEAFF
-,TRBV7-2,TRBJ2-7,many,TGTGCCAGCAGCTTATTGCCCCAGGGGACTCGCTCCTACGAGCAGTACTTC,CASSLLPQGTRSYEQYF
TRBD2,TRBV29-1,TRBJ2-5,many,TGCAGCGCCGTAGGACTAGAAGAGACCCAGTACTTC,CSAVGLEETQYF
TRBD1,TRBV29-1,TRBJ1-5,many,TGCAGCGTTAGGACAGGGGGAACCAGCAATCAGCCCCAGCATTTT,CSVRTGGTSNQPQHF
-,TRBV7-3,TRBJ2-1,-,TGTGCCAGCAGCTTATATAAGGGGCCGGGAGTGAATGAGCAGTTCTTC,CASSLYKGPGVNEQFF
-,TRBV20-1,TRBJ2-1,many,TGCAGTGCTAGGGGGAGGGGGTCCTACAATGAGCAGTTCTTC,CSARGRGSYNEQFF
TRBD2,TRBV9,TRBJ2-1,-,TGTGCCAGCAGCGTGGCCGGGGGGGCCGACGAGCAGTTCTTC,CASSVAGGADEQFF
TRBD1,TRBV24-1,TRBJ2-2,few,TGTGCCACCAGTGATTCGACGACAGGGAGTCCCGGGGAGCTGTTTTTT,CATSDSTTGSPGELFF
-,TRBV2,TRBJ2-5,-,TGTGCCAGCAGTCCCACAATTGAGACCCAGTACTTC,CASSPTIETQYF
-,TRBV29-1,TRBJ1-1,many,TGCAGCGCCACGCAGGGGAAGAACACTGAAGCTTTCTTT,CSATQGKNTEAFF
-,TRBV9,TRBJ1-5,-,TGTGCCAGCAGCGTCAGCGACATTAGCAATCAGCCCCAGCATTTT,CASSVSDISNQPQHF
-,TRBV30,TRBJ1-1,-,TGTGCCGGAAGACTGGCGAACACTGAAGCTTTCTTT,CAGRLANTEAFF
-,TRBV18,TRBJ2-1,few,TGTGCCAGCTCACCACCAGGTAGGGGGGGCCGCGATGAGCAGTTCTTC,CASSPPGRGGRDEQFF
-,TRBV5-1,TRBJ2-3,-,TGCGCCAGCAGCTCCGGGCACCCCGGGGGCACAGATACGCAGTATTTT,CASSSGHPGGTDTQYF
TRBD1,TRBV20-1,TRBJ2-7,few,TGCAGTGCTGGGGACAGAGTCGAATACGAGCAGTACTTC,CSAGDRVEYEQYF
TRBD1,TRBV6-1,TRBJ2-5,-,TGTGCCAGCAGGTCCCATAACAGGGGCGGGGAGACCCAGTACTTC,CASRSHNRGGETQYF
-,TRBV6-1,TRBJ1-6,many,TGTGCCAGCAGCTCACTGGGGGACGCACCCCTCCACTTT,CASSSLGDAPLHF
TRBD1,TRBV29-1,TRBJ1-1,-,TGCAGCGCCTGGGATACAGGGGCCACTGAAGCTTTCTTT,CSAWDTGATEAFF
-,TRBV5-1,TRBJ2-7,many,TGCGCCAGCAGCTCGGCAAATTTTCCCTACGAGCAGTACTTC,CASSSANFPYEQYF
-,TRBV5-1,TRBJ1-5,-,TGCGCCAGCCGATGCGGGGTAACTAGATTTAGCAATCAGCCCCAGCATTTT,CASRCGVTRFSNQPQHF
-,TRBV5-1,TRBJ2-1,-,TGCGCCAGCAGCTTGGGGGCAGGGCCCTACAATGAGCAGTTCTTC,CASSLGAGPYNEQFF
-,TRBV5-1,TRBJ2-1,few,TGCGCCAGCAGCTCGGAAACTGGGATGTCCTACAATGAGCAGTTCTTC,CASSSETGMSYNEQFF
TRBD1,TRBV6-1,TRBJ2-3,many,TGTGCCAGCAGTCCGAAGACAGGGGCTAGCACAGATACGCAGTATTTT,CASSPKTGASTDTQYF
-,TRBV7-9,TRBJ1-2,many,TGTGCCAGCAGCTTACCGGGGGGTGGCTACACCTTC,CASSLPGGGYTF
-,TRBV27,TRBJ1-1,many,TGTGCCAGCAGTAAAGCATACGGGACCCCTAATGAAGCTTTCTTT,CASSKAYGTPNEAFF
TRBD2,TRBV5-1,TRBJ2-1,many,TGCGCCAGCAGCTTGGCCCCGGGGGGGTACAATGAGCAGTTCTTC,CASSLAPGGYNEQFF
TRBD1,TRBV28,TRBJ2-2,many,TGTGCCAGCAGTGGACAGGGCGGGACCGGGGAGCTGTTTTTT,CASSGQGGTGELFF
-,TRBV12-3/TRBV12-4,TRBJ2-1,many,TGTGCCAGCAGTTCCGGCTGGGGCAATGAGCAGTTCTTC,CASSSGWGNEQFF
-,TRBV19,TRBJ1-2,many,TGTGCCAGCTACCACTATGGCTACACCTTC,CASYHYGYTF
-,TRBV7-2,TRBJ2-3,many,TGTGCCAGCAGCCCTCCAGGGATTCGAGATACGCAGTATTTT,CASSPPGIRDTQYF
-,TRBV5-1,TRBJ1-6,many,TGCGCCAGCAGCTTGGACAGGGTAGAAAATAATTCACCCCTCCACTTT,CASSLDRVENNSPLHF
-,TRBV20-1,TRBJ1-1,many,TGCAGTGCTAGAGATCCAGCGGAGCCCGAAGCTTTCTTT,CSARDPAEPEAFF
-,TRBV11-2,TRBJ2-1,-,TGTGCCAGCAGCTTAGATCTATTAGTTGGAGAGCAGTTCTTC,CASSLDLLVGEQFF